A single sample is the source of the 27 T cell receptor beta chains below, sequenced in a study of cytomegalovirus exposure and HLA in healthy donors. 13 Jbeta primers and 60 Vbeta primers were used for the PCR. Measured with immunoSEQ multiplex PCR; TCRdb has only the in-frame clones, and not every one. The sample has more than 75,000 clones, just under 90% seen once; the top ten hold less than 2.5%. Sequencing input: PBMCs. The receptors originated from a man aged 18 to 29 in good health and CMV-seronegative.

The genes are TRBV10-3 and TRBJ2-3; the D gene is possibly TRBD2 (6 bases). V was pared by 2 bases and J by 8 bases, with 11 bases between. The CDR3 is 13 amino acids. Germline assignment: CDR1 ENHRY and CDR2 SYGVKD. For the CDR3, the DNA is TGTGCCATCAGTGAGATCGCTAGCGCTACGCAGTATTTT. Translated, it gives CAISEIASATQYF.

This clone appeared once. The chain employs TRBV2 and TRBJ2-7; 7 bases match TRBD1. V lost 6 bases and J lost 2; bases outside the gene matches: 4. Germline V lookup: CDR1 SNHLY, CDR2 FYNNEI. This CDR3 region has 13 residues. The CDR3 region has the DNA TGTGCCAGCAGGACAGGGACGCCCTACGAGCAGTACTTC. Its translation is CASRTGTPYEQYF.

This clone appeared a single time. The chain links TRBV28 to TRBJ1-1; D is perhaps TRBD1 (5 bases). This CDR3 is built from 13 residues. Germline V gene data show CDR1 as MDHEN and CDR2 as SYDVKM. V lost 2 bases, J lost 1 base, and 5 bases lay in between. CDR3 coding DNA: TGTGCCAGCAGTTTACAGGGGAACACTGAAGCTTTCTTT. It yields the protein CASSLQGNTEAFF. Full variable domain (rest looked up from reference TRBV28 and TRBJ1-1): DVKVTQSSRYLVKRTGEKVFLECVQDMDHENMFWYRQDPGLGLRLIYFSYDVKMKEKGDIPEGYSVSREKKERFSLILESASTNQTSMYLCASSLQGNTEAFFGQGTRLTVV.

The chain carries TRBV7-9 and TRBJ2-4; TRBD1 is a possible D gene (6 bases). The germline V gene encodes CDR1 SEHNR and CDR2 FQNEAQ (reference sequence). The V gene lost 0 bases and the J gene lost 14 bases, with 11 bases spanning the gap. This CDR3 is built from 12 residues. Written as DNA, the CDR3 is TGTGCCAGCAGCTTAGCGGGACACGGGGAGTACTTC. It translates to CASSLAGHGEYF.

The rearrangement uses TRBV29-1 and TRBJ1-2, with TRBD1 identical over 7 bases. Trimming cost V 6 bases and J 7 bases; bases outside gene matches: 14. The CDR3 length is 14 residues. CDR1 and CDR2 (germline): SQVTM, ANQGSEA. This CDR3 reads CSVAETGQGRGYTF. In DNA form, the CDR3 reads TGCAGCGTCGCCGAGACAGGGCAGGGACGTGGCTACACCTTC.

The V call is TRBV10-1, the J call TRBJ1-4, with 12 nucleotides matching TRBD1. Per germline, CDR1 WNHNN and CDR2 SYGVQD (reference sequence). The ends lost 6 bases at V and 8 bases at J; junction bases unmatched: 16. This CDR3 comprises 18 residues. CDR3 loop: CASRAPGTGGGLWEKLFF. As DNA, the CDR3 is TGCGCCAGCAGGGCTCCCGGGACAGGGGGCGGACTTTGGGAAAAACTGTTTTTT.

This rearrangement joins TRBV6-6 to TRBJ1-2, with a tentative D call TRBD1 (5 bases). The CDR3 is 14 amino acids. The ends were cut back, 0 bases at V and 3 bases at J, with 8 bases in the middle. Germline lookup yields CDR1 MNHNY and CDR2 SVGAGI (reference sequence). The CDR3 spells CASSYSPQDYGYTF. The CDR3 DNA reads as TGTGCCAGCAGTTACTCGCCACAGGACTATGGCTACACCTTC.

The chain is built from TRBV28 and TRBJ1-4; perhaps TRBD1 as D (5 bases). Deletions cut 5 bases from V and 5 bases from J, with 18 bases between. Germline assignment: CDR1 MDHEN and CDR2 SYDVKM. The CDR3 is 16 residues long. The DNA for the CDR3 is TGTGCCAGCAGTACCCCCTCGGGACTGGGGAATGAAAAACTGTTTTTT. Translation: CASSTPSGLGNEKLFF.

DNA for the CDR3: TGTGCCATCAGTGACGGACAGGGCGCCGGAAACACCATATATTTT. Residues: CAISDGQGAGNTIYF. This rearrangement joins TRBV10-3 to TRBJ1-3, with 8 bases identical to TRBD1. J gave up 4 bases and V 3 bases, and 5 bases lay outside the gene matches. The germline gives CDR1 ENHRY, CDR2 SYGVKD. The CDR3 consists of 15 residues.

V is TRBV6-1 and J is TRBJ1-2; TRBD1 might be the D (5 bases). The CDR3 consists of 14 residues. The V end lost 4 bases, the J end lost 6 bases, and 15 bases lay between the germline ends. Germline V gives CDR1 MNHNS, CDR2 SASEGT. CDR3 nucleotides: TGTGCCAGCAGTGGCCGCCAGGGTAGGGATGGCTACACCTTC. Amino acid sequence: CASSGRQGRDGYTF.

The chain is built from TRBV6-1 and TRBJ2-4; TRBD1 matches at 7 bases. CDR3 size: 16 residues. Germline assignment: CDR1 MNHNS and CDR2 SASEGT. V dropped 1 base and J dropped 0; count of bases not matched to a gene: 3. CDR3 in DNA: TGTGCCAGCAGTGAAGAGGGACAGTTAGCCAAAAACATTCAGTACTTC. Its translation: CASSEEGQLAKNIQYF.

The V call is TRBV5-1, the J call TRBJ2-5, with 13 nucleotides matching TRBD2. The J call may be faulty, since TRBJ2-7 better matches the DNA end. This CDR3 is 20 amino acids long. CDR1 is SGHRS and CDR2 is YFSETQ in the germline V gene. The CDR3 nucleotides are TGCGCCAGCGGGCCGGGACTAGCGGGACTCACGCCATCGTACATCTACGAGCAGTACTTC. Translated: CASGPGLAGLTPSYIYEQYF.

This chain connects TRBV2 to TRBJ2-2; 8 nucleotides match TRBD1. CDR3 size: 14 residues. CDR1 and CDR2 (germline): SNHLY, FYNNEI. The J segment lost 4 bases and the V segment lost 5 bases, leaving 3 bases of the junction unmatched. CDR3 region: CASSPDRVTGELFF. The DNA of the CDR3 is TGTGCCAGCAGTCCGGACAGGGTCACCGGGGAGCTGTTTTTT. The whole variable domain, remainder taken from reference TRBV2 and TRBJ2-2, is EPEVTQTPSHQVTQMGQEVILRCVPISNHLYFYWYRQILGQKVEFLVSFYNNEISEKSEIFDDQFSVERPDGSNFTLKIRSTKLEDSAMYFCASSPDRVTGELFFGEGSRLTVL.

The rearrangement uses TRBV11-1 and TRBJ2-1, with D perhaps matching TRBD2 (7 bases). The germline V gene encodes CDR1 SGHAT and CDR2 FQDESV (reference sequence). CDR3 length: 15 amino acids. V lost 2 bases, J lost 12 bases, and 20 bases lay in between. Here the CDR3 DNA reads TGTGCCAGCAGCTTAAATTCAGGAGGGAGGGGGAGGCAGTTCTTC. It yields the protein CASSLNSGGRGRQFF.

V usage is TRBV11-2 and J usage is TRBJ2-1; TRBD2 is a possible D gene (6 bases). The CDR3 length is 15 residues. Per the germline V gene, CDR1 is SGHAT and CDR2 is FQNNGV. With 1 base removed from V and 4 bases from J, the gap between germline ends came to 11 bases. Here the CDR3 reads CASSLVGGGYNEQFF. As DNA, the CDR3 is TGTGCCAGCAGCTTAGTCGGGGGAGGATACAATGAGCAGTTCTTC.

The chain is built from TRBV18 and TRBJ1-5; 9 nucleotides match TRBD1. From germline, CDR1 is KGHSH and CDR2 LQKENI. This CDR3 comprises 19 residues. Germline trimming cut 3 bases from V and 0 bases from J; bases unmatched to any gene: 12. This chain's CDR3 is CASSPAGQGIIPSNQPQHF. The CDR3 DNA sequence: TGTGCCAGCTCACCCGCCGGACAGGGGATTATCCCTAGCAATCAGCCCCAGCATTTT.

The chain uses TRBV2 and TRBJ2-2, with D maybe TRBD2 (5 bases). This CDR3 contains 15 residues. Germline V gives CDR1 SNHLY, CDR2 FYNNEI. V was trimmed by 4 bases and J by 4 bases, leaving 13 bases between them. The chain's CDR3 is CASSATGGFTGELFF. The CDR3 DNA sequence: TGTGCCAGCAGTGCGACTGGAGGATTCACCGGGGAGCTGTTTTTT.

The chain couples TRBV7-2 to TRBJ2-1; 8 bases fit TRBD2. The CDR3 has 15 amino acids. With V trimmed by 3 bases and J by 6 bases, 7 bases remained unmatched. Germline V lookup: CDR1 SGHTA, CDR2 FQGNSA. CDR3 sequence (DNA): TGTGCCAGCAGCTTTAGCGGGGACCCTATCAATGAGCAGTTCTTC. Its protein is CASSFSGDPINEQFF.

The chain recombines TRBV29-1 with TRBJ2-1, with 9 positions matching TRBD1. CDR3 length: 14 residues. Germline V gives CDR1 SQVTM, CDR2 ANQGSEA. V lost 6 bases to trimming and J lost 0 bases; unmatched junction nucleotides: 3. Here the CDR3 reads CSVRQGVSYNEQFF. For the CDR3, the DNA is TGCAGCGTGAGACAGGGGGTCTCCTACAATGAGCAGTTCTTC.

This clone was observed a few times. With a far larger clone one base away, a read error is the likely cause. The CDR3 DNA sequence: TGTGCCAGCAGCTGGGACAAAGCCTACGAGCAGTACTTC. Protein sequence: CASSWDKAYEQYF. The chain employs TRBV5-6 and TRBJ2-7; weak D call: TRBD1 (6 bases). The V and J ends lost 3 bases and 2 bases respectively, with 9 bases between them. This CDR3 has 13 residues. Germline V CDR1 and CDR2: SGHDT, YYEEEE.

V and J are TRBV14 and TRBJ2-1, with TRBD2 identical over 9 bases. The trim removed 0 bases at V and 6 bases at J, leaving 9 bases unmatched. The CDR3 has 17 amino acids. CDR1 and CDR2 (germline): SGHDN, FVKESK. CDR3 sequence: CASSQETGLAGLNEQFF. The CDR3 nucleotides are TGTGCCAGCAGCCAAGAGACAGGGCTAGCGGGACTCAATGAGCAGTTCTTC.

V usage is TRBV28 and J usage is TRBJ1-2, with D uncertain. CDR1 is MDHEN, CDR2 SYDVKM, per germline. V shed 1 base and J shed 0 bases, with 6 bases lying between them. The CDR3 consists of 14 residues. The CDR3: CASSLSRANYGYTF. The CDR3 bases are TGTGCCAGCAGTTTATCCCGAGCTAACTATGGCTACACCTTC.

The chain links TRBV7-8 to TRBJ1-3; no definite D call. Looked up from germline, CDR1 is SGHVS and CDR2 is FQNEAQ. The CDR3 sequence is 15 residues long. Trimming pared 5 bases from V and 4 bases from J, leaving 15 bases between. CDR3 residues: CASSPKVAAGNTIYF. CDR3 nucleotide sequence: TGTGCCAGCAGCCCCAAGGTGGCGGCCGGAAACACCATATATTTT. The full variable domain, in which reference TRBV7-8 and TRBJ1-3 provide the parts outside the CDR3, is GAGVSQSPRYKVAKRGQDVALRCDPISGHVSLFWYQQALGQGPEFLTYFQNEAQLDKSGLPSDRFFAERPEGSVSTLKIQRTQQEDSAVYLCASSPKVAAGNTIYFGEGSWLTVV.

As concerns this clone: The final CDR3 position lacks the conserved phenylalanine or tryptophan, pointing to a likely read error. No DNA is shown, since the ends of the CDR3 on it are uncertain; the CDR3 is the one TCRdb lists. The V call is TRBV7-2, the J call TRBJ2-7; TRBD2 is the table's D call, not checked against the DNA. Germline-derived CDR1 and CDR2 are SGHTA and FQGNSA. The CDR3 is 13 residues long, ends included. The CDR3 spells CASSLGSSGSLSL.

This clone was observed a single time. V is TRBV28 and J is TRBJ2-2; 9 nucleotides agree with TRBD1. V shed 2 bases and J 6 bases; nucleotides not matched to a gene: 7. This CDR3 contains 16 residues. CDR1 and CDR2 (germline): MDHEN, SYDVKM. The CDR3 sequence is CASSLGGQGYAGELFF. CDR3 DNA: TGTGCCAGCAGTTTAGGGGGACAGGGATACGCCGGGGAGCTGTTTTTT.

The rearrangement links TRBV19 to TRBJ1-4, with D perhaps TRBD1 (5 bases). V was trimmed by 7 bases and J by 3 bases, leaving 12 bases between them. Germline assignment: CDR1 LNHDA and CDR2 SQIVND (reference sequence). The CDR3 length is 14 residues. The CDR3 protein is CASMAGHANEKLFF. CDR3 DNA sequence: TGTGCCAGTATGGCTGGACACGCTAATGAAAAACTGTTTTTT.

The CDR3 nucleotides read TGTGCCAGCAGCGGACACGTGGTAGCGGGAGGGCCCTACGCCTACAATGAGCAGTTCTTC. Protein sequence: CASSGHVVAGGPYAYNEQFF. This chain joins TRBV7-6 and TRBJ2-1; 11 positions agree with TRBD2. CDR1 and CDR2 from the germline V gene are SGHVS and FNYEAQ. V gave up 5 bases and J gave up 2 bases; unmatched junction bases: 17. The CDR3 is 20 residues long.